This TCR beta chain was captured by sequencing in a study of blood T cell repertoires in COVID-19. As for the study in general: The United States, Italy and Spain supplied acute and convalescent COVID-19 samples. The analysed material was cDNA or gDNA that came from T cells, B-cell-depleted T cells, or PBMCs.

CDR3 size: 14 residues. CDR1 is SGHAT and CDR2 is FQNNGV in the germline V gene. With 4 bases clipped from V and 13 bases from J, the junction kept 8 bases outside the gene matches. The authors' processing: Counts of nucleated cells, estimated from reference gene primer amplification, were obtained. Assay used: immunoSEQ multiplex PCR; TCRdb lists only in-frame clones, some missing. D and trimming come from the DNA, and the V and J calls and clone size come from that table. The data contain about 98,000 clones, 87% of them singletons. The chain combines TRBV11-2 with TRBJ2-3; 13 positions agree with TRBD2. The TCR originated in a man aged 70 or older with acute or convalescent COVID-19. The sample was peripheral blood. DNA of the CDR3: TGTGCCAGCAGCTCTAGACTAGCGGGGGGCCGGAAGTATTTT. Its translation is CASSSRLAGGRKYF.